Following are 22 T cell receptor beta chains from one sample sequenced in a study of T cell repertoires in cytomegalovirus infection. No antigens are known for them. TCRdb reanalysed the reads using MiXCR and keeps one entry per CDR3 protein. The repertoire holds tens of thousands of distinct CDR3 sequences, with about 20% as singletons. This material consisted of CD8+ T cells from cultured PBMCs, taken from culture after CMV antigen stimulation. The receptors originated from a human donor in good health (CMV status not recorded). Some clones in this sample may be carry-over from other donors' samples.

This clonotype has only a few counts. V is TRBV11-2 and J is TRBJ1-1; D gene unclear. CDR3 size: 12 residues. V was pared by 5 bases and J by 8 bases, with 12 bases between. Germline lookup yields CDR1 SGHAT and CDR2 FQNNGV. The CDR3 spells CASSPGTREAFF. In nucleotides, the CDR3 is TGTGCCAGCAGCCCCGGAACACGGGAAGCTTTCTTT.

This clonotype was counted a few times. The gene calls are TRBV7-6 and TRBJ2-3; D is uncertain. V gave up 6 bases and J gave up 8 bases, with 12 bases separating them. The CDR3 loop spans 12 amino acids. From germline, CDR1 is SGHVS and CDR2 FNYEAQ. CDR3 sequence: CASRLYPGTQYF. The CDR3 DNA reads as TGTGCCAGCAGACTATATCCCGGTACGCAGTATTTT.

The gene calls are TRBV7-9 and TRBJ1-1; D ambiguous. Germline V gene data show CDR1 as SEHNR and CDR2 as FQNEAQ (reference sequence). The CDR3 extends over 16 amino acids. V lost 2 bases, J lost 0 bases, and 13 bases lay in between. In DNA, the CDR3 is TGTGCCAGCAGCTTAAAGGGCGAGGGAATGAACACTGAAGCTTTCTTT. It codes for CASSLKGEGMNTEAFF. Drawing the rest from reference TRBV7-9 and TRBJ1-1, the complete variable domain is DTGVSQNPRHKITKRGQNVTFRCDPISEHNRLYWYRQTLGQGPEFLTYFQNEAQLEKSRLLSDRFSAERPKGSFSTLEIQRTEQGDSAMYLCASSLKGEGMNTEAFFGQGTRLTVV.

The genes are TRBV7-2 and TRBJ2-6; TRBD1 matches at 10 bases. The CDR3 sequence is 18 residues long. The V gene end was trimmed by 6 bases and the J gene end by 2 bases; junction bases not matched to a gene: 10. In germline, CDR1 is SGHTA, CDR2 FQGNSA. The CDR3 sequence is CASRAPGQGITGANVLTF. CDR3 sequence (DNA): TGTGCCAGCAGGGCGCCGGGACAGGGGATAACTGGGGCCAACGTCCTGACTTTC. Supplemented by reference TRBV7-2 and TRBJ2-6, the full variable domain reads GAGVSQSPSNKVTEKGKDVELRCDPISGHTALYWYRQSLGQGLEFLIYFQGNSAPDKSGLPSDRFSAERTGGSVSTLTIQRTQQEDSAVYLCASRAPGQGITGANVLTFGAGSRLTVL.

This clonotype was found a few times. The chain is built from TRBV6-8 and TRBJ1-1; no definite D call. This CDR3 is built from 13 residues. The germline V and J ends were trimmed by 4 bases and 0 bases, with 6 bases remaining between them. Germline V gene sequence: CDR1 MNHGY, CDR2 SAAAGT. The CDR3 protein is CASSFTLNTEAFF. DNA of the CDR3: TGTGCCAGCAGTTTCACATTGAACACTGAAGCTTTCTTT.

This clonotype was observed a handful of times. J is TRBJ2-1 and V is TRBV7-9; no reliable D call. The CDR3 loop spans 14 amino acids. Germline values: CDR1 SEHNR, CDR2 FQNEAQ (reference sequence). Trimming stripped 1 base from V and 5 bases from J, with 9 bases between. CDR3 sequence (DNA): TGTGCCAGCAGCTTAGGGTCCCGGGACAATGAGCAGTTCTTC. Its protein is CASSLGSRDNEQFF.

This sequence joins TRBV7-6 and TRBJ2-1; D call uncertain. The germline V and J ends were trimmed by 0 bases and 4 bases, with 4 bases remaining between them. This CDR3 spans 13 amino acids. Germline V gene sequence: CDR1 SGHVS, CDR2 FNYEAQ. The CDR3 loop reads CASSLAKYNEQFF. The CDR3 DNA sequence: TGTGCCAGCAGCTTAGCCAAATACAATGAGCAGTTCTTC.

CDR3 nucleotide sequence: TGTGCCAGCAAGGGACAGGGGGCGCTGGGCTACACCTTC. Protein product: CASKGQGALGYTF. This chain connects TRBV7-6 to TRBJ1-2, with 12 nucleotides matching TRBD1. Losses at the gene ends were 7 bases for V and 8 bases for J; bases not matched to a gene: 5. The CDR3 contains 13 residues. From germline, CDR1 is SGHVS and CDR2 FNYEAQ.

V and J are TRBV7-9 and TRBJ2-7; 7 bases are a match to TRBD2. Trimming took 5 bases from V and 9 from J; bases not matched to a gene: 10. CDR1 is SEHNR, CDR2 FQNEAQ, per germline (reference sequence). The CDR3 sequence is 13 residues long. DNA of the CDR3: TGTGCCAGCAGCCAATCGGAGGGAGGGGCGCAGTACTTC. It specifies CASSQSEGGAQYF.

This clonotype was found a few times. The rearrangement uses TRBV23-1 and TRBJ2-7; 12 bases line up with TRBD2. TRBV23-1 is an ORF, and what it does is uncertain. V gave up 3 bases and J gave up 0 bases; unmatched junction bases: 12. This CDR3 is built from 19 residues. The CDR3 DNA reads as TGCGCCAGCAGTCACCCCCCGACTAGCGGGAGACTCCCCTCCTACGAGCAGTACTTC. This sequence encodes CASSHPPTSGRLPSYEQYF.

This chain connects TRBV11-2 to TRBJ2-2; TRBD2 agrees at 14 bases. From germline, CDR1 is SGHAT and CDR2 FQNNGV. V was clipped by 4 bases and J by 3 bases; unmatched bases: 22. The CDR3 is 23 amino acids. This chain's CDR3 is CASSSPGWDHQTSGRAYTGELFF. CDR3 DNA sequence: TGTGCCAGCAGCTCCCCCGGGTGGGATCACCAGACTAGCGGGAGGGCCTACACCGGGGAGCTGTTTTTT. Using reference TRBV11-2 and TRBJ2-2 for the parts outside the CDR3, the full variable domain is EAGVAQSPRYKIIEKRQSVAFWCNPISGHATLYWYQQILGQGPKLLIQFQNNGVVDDSQLPKDRFSAERLKGVDSTLKIQPAKLEDSAVYLCASSSPGWDHQTSGRAYTGELFFGEGSRLTVL.

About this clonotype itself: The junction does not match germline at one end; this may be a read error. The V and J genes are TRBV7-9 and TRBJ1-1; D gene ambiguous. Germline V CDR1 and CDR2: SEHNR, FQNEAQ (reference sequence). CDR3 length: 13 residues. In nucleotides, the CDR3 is TGTGCCAGCAGCCCTCAGACTCATCCTGACGCTTTCTTT. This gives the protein CASSPQTHPDAFF. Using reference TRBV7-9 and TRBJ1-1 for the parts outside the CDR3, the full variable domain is DTGVSQNPRHKITKRGQNVTFRCDPISEHNRLYWYRQTLGQGPEFLTYFQNEAQLEKSRLLSDRFSAERPKGSFSTLEIQRTEQGDSAMYLCASSPQTHPDAFFGQGTRLTVV.

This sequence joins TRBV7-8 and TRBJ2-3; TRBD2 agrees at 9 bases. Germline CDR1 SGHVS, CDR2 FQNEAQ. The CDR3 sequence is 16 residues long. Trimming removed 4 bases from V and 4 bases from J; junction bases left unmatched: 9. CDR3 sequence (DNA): TGTGCCAGCAGCTCCACCAGGCGGGAGGGCCCAGATACGCAGTATTTT. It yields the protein CASSSTRREGPDTQYF.

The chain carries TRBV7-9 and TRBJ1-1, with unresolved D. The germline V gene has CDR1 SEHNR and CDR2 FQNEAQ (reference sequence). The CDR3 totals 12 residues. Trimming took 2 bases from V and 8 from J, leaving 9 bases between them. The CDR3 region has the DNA TGTGCCAGCAGCTTATTTACTAAGGAAGCTTTCTTT. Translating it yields CASSLFTKEAFF.

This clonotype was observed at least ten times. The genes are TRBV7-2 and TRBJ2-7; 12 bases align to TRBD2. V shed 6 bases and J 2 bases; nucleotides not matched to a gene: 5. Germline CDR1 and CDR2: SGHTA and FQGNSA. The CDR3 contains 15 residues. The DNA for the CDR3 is TGTGCCAGCAGTCATTCTAGCGGGGGGGCCTACGAGCAGTACTTC. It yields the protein CASSHSSGGAYEQYF. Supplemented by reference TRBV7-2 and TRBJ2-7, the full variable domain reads GAGVSQSPSNKVTEKGKDVELRCDPISGHTALYWYRQSLGQGLEFLIYFQGNSAPDKSGLPSDRFSAERTGGSVSTLTIQRTQQEDSAVYLCASSHSSGGAYEQYFGPGTRLTVT.

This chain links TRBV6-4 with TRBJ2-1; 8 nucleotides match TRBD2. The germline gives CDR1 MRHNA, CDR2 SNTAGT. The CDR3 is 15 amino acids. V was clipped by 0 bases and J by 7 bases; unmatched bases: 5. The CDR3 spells CASSDSGTSRNEQFF. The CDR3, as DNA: TGTGCCAGCAGTGACTCTGGGACTAGTAGGAATGAGCAGTTCTTC.

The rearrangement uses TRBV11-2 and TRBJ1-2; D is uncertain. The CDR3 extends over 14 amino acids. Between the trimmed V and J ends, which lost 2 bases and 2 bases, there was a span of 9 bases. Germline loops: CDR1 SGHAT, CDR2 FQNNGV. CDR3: CASSLSHGNYGYTF. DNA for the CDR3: TGTGCCAGCAGCTTATCACATGGCAACTATGGCTACACCTTC.

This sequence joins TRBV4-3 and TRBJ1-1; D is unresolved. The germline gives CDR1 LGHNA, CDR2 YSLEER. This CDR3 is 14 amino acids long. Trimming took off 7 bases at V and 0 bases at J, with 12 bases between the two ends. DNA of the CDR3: TGCGCCAGCACCTCTAGTCTCTTGAACACTGAAGCTTTCTTT. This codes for CASTSSLLNTEAFF.

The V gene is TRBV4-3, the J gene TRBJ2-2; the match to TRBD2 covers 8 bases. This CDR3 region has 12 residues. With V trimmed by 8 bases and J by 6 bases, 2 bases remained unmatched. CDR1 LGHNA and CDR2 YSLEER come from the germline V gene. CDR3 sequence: CASRGGAGELFF. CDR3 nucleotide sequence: TGCGCCAGCCGGGGGGGGGCCGGGGAGCTGTTTTTT.

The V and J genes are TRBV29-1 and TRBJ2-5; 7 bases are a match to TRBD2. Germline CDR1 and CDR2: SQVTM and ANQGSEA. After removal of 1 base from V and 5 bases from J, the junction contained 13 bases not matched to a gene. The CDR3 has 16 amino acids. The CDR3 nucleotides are TGCAGCGTTGAAGTTCGGGGGGAGGGGAGCGGGGAGACCCAGTACTTC. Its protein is CSVEVRGEGSGETQYF.

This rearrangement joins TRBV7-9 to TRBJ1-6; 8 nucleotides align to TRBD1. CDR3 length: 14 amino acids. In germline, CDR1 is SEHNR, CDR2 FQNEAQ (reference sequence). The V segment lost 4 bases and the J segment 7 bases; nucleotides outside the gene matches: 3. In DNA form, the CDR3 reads TGTGCCAGCAGCTACCAGGGGGCCAATTCACCCCTCCACTTT. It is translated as CASSYQGANSPLHF.

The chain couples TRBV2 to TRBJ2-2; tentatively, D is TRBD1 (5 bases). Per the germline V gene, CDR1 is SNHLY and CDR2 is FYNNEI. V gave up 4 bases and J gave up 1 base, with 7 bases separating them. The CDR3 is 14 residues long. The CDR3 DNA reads TGTGCCAGCAGTGGACAGTTGAACACCGGGGAGCTGTTTTTT. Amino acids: CASSGQLNTGELFF.